What follows is one T cell receptor (beta chain) and its context. Its target is unknown. These data belong to a study of T cell responses to AZD1222 COVID-19 vaccine. V lost 5 bases and J 9 bases, leaving 11 bases between the germline ends. This CDR3 has 12 amino acids. Germline-derived CDR1 and CDR2 are SSHAT and FNYEAQ (reference sequence). Only in-frame clones appear in the TCRdb table, and some are missing; sequencing was by immunoSEQ multiplex PCR. Of 30,000 to 35,000 clones in the sample, less than 90% are singletons; the top ten hold approximately 7.3%. The study's findings and limits: Clonal diversity was possibly underestimated, and the donors were mostly white British, with more females. Baseline seropositivity characterized only six or seven AZD1222 recipients.

The chain employs TRBV7-7 and TRBJ2-1; D gene ambiguous. The source was peripheral blood, collected on day 0 of AZD1222 vaccination. This sequence originates from an adult in good health. The CDR3 nucleotides are TGTGCCAGCAGCCCGAACATGATTGAGCAGTTCTTC. Protein sequence: CASSPNMIEQFF.